The 6 T cell receptor beta chains presented below share a single source sample, sequenced in a study of cytomegalovirus exposure and HLA in healthy donors. The PCR used 60 Vbeta and 13 Jbeta primers. TCRdb keeps only in-frame clones here, not all; method: immunoSEQ multiplex PCR. The listing contains around 44,000 clones. The specimen was PBMCs. The receptors were gathered from a male donor in good health and CMV-seropositive.

The V call is TRBV7-2, the J call TRBJ2-1; 9 nucleotides align to TRBD2. Germline CDR1 and CDR2: SGHTA and FQGNSA. The CDR3 spans 19 residues. The V and J ends lost 2 bases and 5 bases, in that order; junction bases with no gene match: 16. In DNA, the CDR3 is TGTGCCAGCAGCTTACGTGTGGGACGAGGACTAGCGCGGGACAATGAGCAGTTCTTC. It is translated as CASSLRVGRGLARDNEQFF. The full variable domain, rest sourced from reference TRBV7-2 and TRBJ2-1, is GAGVSQSPSNKVTEKGKDVELRCDPISGHTALYWYRQSLGQGLEFLIYFQGNSAPDKSGLPSDRFSAERTGGSVSTLTIQRTQQEDSAVYLCASSLRVGRGLARDNEQFFGPGTRLTVL.

The chain carries TRBV6-6 and TRBJ1-1; the D is unclear. V lost 7 bases and J lost 6, with 15 bases in between. Per the germline V gene, CDR1 is MNHNY and CDR2 is SVGAGI (reference sequence). The CDR3 length is 13 residues. The CDR3 here is CASKKSDGAEAFF. The CDR3 DNA reads TGTGCCAGCAAAAAATCCGACGGAGCTGAAGCTTTCTTT.

The chain joins TRBV7-2 to TRBJ2-1, with 8 positions matching TRBD2. The germline V gene has CDR1 SGHTA and CDR2 FQGNSA. CDR3 length: 16 residues. The ends lost 5 bases at V and 8 bases at J; junction bases unmatched: 14. CDR3 loop: CASSRGRGGLLDEQFF. For the CDR3, the DNA is TGTGCCAGCAGCCGGGGACGGGGGGGCCTTTTGGATGAGCAGTTCTTC.

This chain uses TRBV6-5 with TRBJ1-2; D not resolved. Germline V gives CDR1 MNHEY, CDR2 SVGAGI. Trimming took off 0 bases at V and 4 bases at J, with 12 bases between the two ends. The CDR3 runs to 15 residues. The CDR3 loop reads CASSYSVGSSYGYTF. In nucleotides, the CDR3 is TGTGCCAGCAGTTACTCAGTGGGGAGCTCCTATGGCTACACCTTC.

The chain combines TRBV30 with TRBJ2-1, with D perhaps TRBD2 (6 bases). Trimming left V 0 bases short and J 8 bases short, with 8 bases between. The CDR3 has 12 amino acids. Germline assignment: CDR1 GTSNPN and CDR2 SVGIG (reference sequence). The DNA of the CDR3 is TGTGCCTGGAGTGTACGGAGGGATGAGCAGTTCTTC. This codes for CAWSVRRDEQFF.

The CDR3, as DNA: TGTGCCAGCAGCGTAGCTGGAGCAGGGGTCACCGGGGAGCTGTTTTTT. This encodes CASSVAGAGVTGELFF. V is TRBV9 and J is TRBJ2-2; the D gene is possibly TRBD1 (6 bases). Trimming cost V 0 bases and J 4 bases, with 13 bases left between them. Germline lookup yields CDR1 SGDLS and CDR2 YYNGEE. This CDR3 is 16 amino acids long.